One and the same sample provided the 22 T cell receptor beta chains below, sequenced in a study of a mutant IDH1 vaccine in newly diagnosed glioma. Antigens of these TCRs are unknown. Time point reported: week 47, end of study. Vaccine doses each comprised 300 ug of mutant IDH1 20-mer peptide, with topical imiquimod. The repertoire was sequenced with immunoSEQ multiplex PCR; TCRdb's copy has only in-frame clones and lacks some. This repertoire shows roughly 46,000 clones, 84% found once; its top ten account for roughly 4.5%. The material sequenced was PBMCs, taken from a glioma patient whose treatment included an IDH1 peptide vaccine. Receptor source: a woman aged 25-40 years with glioma. Some clones in this sample may be carry-over from other donors' samples.

The sample holds one count of this clone. The rearrangement links TRBV27 to TRBJ1-1; the match to TRBD1 covers 7 bases. V shed 3 bases, J shed 2 bases, and the junction held 6 bases outside the gene matches. This CDR3 has 15 residues. Germline assignment: CDR1 MNHEY and CDR2 SMNVEV (reference sequence). The CDR3 is CASSFHRGGNTEAFF. The CDR3 coding sequence is TGTGCCAGCAGTTTCCACAGGGGTGGAAACACTGAAGCTTTCTTT.

The chain uses TRBV7-6 and TRBJ2-2; either TRBD1 or TRBD2 may fit D (6 bases each). V lost 7 bases and J lost 2, with 14 bases in between. The germline V gene has CDR1 SGHVS and CDR2 FNYEAQ. The CDR3 length is 15 residues. The CDR3 coding sequence is TGTGCCAGCACTCTGGGCGGGACAAACACCGGGGAGCTGTTTTTT. Translation gives CASTLGGTNTGELFF.

The chain uses TRBV5-4 and TRBJ1-2; the D is unclear. The germline CDR1 and CDR2 sequences are SGHNT and YYREEE (reference sequence). The V end lost 5 bases, the J end lost 6 bases, and 14 bases lay between the germline ends. This CDR3 has 13 residues. The CDR3 loop is CASREQRTNGYTF. CDR3 nucleotide sequence: TGTGCCAGCAGGGAGCAGCGAACTAATGGCTACACCTTC.

This clone showed up just once. The chain employs TRBV19 and TRBJ2-7, with TRBD2 matching over 12 bases. CDR3 size: 14 residues. The V segment lost 6 bases and the J segment 4 bases; nucleotides outside the gene matches: 4. CDR1 and CDR2 from the germline V gene are LNHDA and SQIVND (reference sequence). This CDR3 is CASRRTSGAYEQYF. CDR3 coding DNA: TGTGCCAGTAGGCGGACTAGCGGGGCGTACGAGCAGTACTTC.

The V call is TRBV4-1, the J call TRBJ2-4; 9 positions match TRBD1. The germline CDR1 and CDR2 sequences are MGHRA and YSYEKL. J was trimmed by 3 bases and V by 3 bases; bases with no gene match: 6. This CDR3 region has 16 residues. The CDR3 DNA follows: TGCGCCAGCAGCCAGCCGGGACAGGGAGGCAAAAACATTCAGTACTTC. This translates into CASSQPGQGGKNIQYF.

The chain joins TRBV5-4 to TRBJ1-3; D unresolved. Germline CDR1 and CDR2: SGHNT and YYREEE (reference sequence). Trimming pared 2 bases from V and 8 bases from J, leaving 11 bases between. The CDR3 totals 13 residues. The CDR3 loop reads CASSLRPLDTIYF. In DNA, the CDR3 is TGTGCCAGCAGCTTACGACCCCTAGACACCATATATTTT.

This clone was recorded once. The genes are TRBV5-5 and TRBJ1-3; D remains unclear. Trimming took off 6 bases at V and 4 bases at J, with 11 bases between the two ends. The V gene's germline CDR1 is SGHKS and CDR2 YYEKEE (reference sequence). This CDR3 is 13 amino acids long. The CDR3 nucleotides read TGTGCCAGCAAGCGCAACCTAGGAAACACCATATATTTT. Protein sequence: CASKRNLGNTIYF.

V usage is TRBV6-1 and J usage is TRBJ2-7, with D possibly matching TRBD1 (7 bases). The germline gives CDR1 MNHNS, CDR2 SASEGT. This CDR3 comprises 16 residues. Trimming removed 0 bases at V and 4 bases at J, with 16 bases between. CDR3 sequence reads: CASSEAGGQRPYEQYF. CDR3 in DNA: TGTGCCAGCAGTGAAGCGGGGGGACAGAGGCCTTACGAGCAGTACTTC.

In its sample, this clone was seen once. The chain carries TRBV10-3 and TRBJ1-1, with D unclear. CDR1 and CDR2 from the germline V gene are ENHRY and SYGVKD. V dropped 3 bases and J dropped 8 bases, with 10 bases sitting between them. This CDR3 comprises 12 residues. The CDR3 nucleotides are TGTGCCATCAGTGATGCACGGGGAGAAGCTTTCTTT. Translation: CAISDARGEAFF.

The chain joins TRBV21-1 to TRBJ2-2; the tabulated D call, TRBD2, remains unverified against the DNA. TRBV21-1 has pseudogene status. The CDR3 consists of 16 residues. The CDR3 DNA is TGTGCCAGCAGCACCGGGGGGGACAGTTATTCCGGGGAGCTGTTTTTT. As protein: CASSTGGDSYSGELFF.

This clone was seen just once. In DNA form, the CDR3 reads TGTGCCAGCAAGCGACAGGGGCCCTACGAGCAGTACTTC. Encoded protein: CASKRQGPYEQYF. The chain links TRBV2 to TRBJ2-7, with TRBD1 matching 8 bases. CDR1 is SNHLY, CDR2 FYNNEI, per germline. This CDR3 comprises 13 residues. Trimming at V came to 7 bases and at J to 2 bases, leaving 4 bases not matched to a gene. Filled out from reference TRBV2 and TRBJ2-7, the complete variable domain reads EPEVTQTPSHQVTQMGQEVILRCVPISNHLYFYWYRQILGQKVEFLVSFYNNEISEKSEIFDDQFSVERPDGSNFTLKIRSTKLEDSAMYFCASKRQGPYEQYFGPGTRLTVT.

This chain connects TRBV9 to TRBJ1-1; D may be TRBD1 (5 bases). CDR1 is SGDLS, CDR2 YYNGEE, per germline. With 4 bases removed from V and 3 bases from J, the gap between germline ends came to 25 bases. This CDR3 spans 18 amino acids. This CDR3 is CASSPPEGRAPYYTEAFF. DNA of the CDR3: TGTGCCAGCAGCCCTCCGGAGGGGCGGGCTCCTTACTACACTGAAGCTTTCTTT.

Comment on this clone: A read error may account for a junction end that differs from germline. This rearrangement joins TRBV2 to TRBJ1-1, with TRBD1 identical over 8 bases. This CDR3 region has 17 residues. The germline V gene has CDR1 SNHLY and CDR2 FYNNEI. The CDR3 reads CASSEGDRTGRGTEAFF. CDR3 DNA sequence: TGTGCCAGCAGCGAAGGAGACCGGACAGGGCGGGGGACTGAAGCTTTCTTT.

This chain joins TRBV5-6 and TRBJ1-3, with a weak D call TRBD1 (6 bases). The V gene lost 4 bases and the J gene lost 0 bases, with 14 bases spanning the gap. CDR1 is SGHDT, CDR2 YYEEEE, per germline. CDR3 size: 16 residues. The CDR3 reads CASSLRGTYSGNTIYF. The CDR3 bases are TGTGCCAGCAGCCTTCGCGGGACATACTCTGGAAACACCATATATTTT. The full variable domain, in which reference TRBV5-6 and TRBJ1-3 provide the parts outside the CDR3, is DAGVTQSPTHLIKTRGQQVTLRCSPKSGHDTVSWYQQALGQGPQFIFQYYEEEERQRGNFPDRFSGHQFPNYSSELNVNALLLGDSALYLCASSLRGTYSGNTIYFGEGSWLTVV.

V gene TRBV27 combines with J gene TRBJ2-7, with a tentative D call TRBD1 (6 bases). Germline CDR1 MNHEY, CDR2 SMNVEV (reference sequence). V was clipped by 5 bases and J by 6 bases, with 14 bases between them. This CDR3 comprises 13 residues. CDR3 nucleotides: TGTGCCAGCAGTCCCACGACAGGTGGCGAGCAGTACTTC. Its protein is CASSPTTGGEQYF.

V gene TRBV10-3 combines with J gene TRBJ2-1, with 11 bases matching TRBD2. The CDR3 sequence is 15 residues long. V dropped 2 bases and J dropped 3; count of bases not matched to a gene: 0. CDR1 ENHRY and CDR2 SYGVKD come from the germline V gene. The CDR3 DNA reads as TGTGCCATCAGTGAGGGGACTAGCGGCTACAATGAGCAGTTCTTC. This encodes CAISEGTSGYNEQFF.

V gene TRBV2 combines with J gene TRBJ2-7, with 8 bases matching TRBD1. The V segment lost 8 bases and the J segment 6 bases; nucleotides outside the gene matches: 12. Per the germline V gene, CDR1 is SNHLY and CDR2 is FYNNEI. This CDR3 is 14 amino acids long. The CDR3, as DNA: TGTGCCAGCCGCCGCGGCGACAGGGGTGTCGAGCAGTACTTC. It specifies CASRRGDRGVEQYF.

The chain employs TRBV30 and TRBJ1-3; TRBD1 might be the D (5 bases). Germline CDR1 is GTSNPN and CDR2 is SVGIG (reference sequence). The CDR3 sequence is 17 residues long. V was pared by 0 bases and J by 4 bases, with 19 bases between. The CDR3 DNA is TGTGCCTGGAGTGTACCATATGGACACTCCTCAGGAAACACCATATATTTT. It is translated as CAWSVPYGHSSGNTIYF. The full variable domain, rest sourced from reference TRBV30 and TRBJ1-3, is SQTIHQWPATLVQPVGSPLSLECTVEGTSNPNLYWYRQAAGRGLQLLFYSVGIGQISSEVPQNLSASRPQDRQFILSSKKLLLSDSGFYLCAWSVPYGHSSGNTIYFGEGSWLTVV.

V is TRBV7-2 and J is TRBJ2-3, with 11 bases that match TRBD2. The CDR3 has 16 residues. The trim removed 1 base at V and 5 bases at J, leaving 5 bases unmatched. Germline CDR1 and CDR2: SGHTA and FQGNSA. The CDR3 sequence is CASSLGLAGREDTQYF. The DNA for the CDR3 is TGTGCCAGCAGCTTAGGACTAGCGGGACGGGAAGATACGCAGTATTTT. The variable domain in full, with the rest retrieved from reference TRBV7-2 and TRBJ2-3, is GAGVSQSPSNKVTEKGKDVELRCDPISGHTALYWYRQSLGQGLEFLIYFQGNSAPDKSGLPSDRFSAERTGGSVSTLTIQRTQQEDSAVYLCASSLGLAGREDTQYFGPGTRLTVL.

This rearrangement joins TRBV29-1 to TRBJ2-7; 7 bases are a match to TRBD1. Trimming cost V 0 bases and J 1 base; bases outside gene matches: 6. CDR3 length: 15 residues. Germline V lookup: CDR1 SQVTM, CDR2 ANQGSEA. DNA of the CDR3: TGCAGCGTTGAAGAGGCCGGGACAGCATCCTACGAGCAGTACTTC. Translation: CSVEEAGTASYEQYF.

V gene TRBV28 combines with J gene TRBJ1-2, with 9 bases fitting TRBD1. V shed 2 bases and J 7 bases; nucleotides not matched to a gene: 20. CDR3 length equals 19 residues. The V gene's germline CDR1 is MDHEN and CDR2 SYDVKM. The CDR3 DNA reads TGTGCCAGCAGTTTAACCGGTTGGGTACAGGGGGCGGTGGAAGGTGGCTACACCTTC. Residues: CASSLTGWVQGAVEGGYTF.

V gene TRBV6-5 combines with J gene TRBJ2-3, with 10 bases fitting TRBD2. Germline V lookup: CDR1 MNHEY, CDR2 SVGAGI. There are 14 residues in the CDR3. Losses at the gene ends were 8 bases for V and 4 bases for J; bases not matched to a gene: 6. CDR3 sequence reads: CASGLAGEADTQYF. The CDR3, as DNA: TGTGCCAGCGGGCTAGCGGGAGAGGCAGATACGCAGTATTTT.